One and the same sample provided the 26 T cell receptor beta chains below, sequenced in a study of blood T cell repertoires in COVID-19. Method: immunoSEQ multiplex PCR; TCRdb's copy keeps in-frame clones and lacks some. In the table there are about 280,000 clones, 85% of which are singletons. Specimen: PBMCs or T cells enriched from blood (not recorded which). These receptor sequences come from a woman between 45 and 60 years old who had recovered from COVID-19.

The chain joins TRBV7-9 to TRBJ1-6; D ambiguous. The CDR3 totals 15 residues. CDR1 and CDR2 from the germline V gene are SEHNR and FQNEAQ (reference sequence). V was pared by 5 bases and J by 3 bases, with 11 bases between. The CDR3 coding sequence is TGTGCCAGCAGCCGAGTCGGGGACTATAATTCACCCCTCCACTTT. This codes for CASSRVGDYNSPLHF.

In DNA form, the CDR3 reads TGTGCCAGCCGCCTCAGTGACACTGAAGCTTTCTTT. Protein: CASRLSDTEAFF. The chain combines TRBV3-1 (or the pseudogene TRBV3-2) with TRBJ1-1; unclear D gene. Germline V CDR1 and CDR2: LGHDT, YNNKEL (reference sequence). V was shortened by 8 bases and J by 3 bases, with 10 bases between the two germline ends. The length of the CDR3 is 12 residues.

This chain joins TRBV18 and TRBJ1-3, with 10 bases fitting TRBD1. Looked up from germline, CDR1 is KGHSH and CDR2 is LQKENI. CDR3 length: 15 residues. After removal of 3 bases from V and 4 bases from J, the junction contained 3 bases not matched to a gene. In DNA, the CDR3 is TGTGCCAGCTCACCCGGGACAGGGGACGGAAACACCATATATTTT. Amino acid sequence: CASSPGTGDGNTIYF.

V usage is TRBV7-9 and J usage is TRBJ2-7; a possible D gene is TRBD1 (6 bases). This CDR3 is built from 15 residues. Germline V gene sequence: CDR1 SEHNR, CDR2 FQNEAQ (reference sequence). The V end lost 1 base, the J end lost 4 bases, and 14 bases lay between the germline ends. CDR3 in amino acids: CASSLGQATWYEQYF. The CDR3 bases are TGTGCCAGCAGCTTAGGACAGGCCACCTGGTACGAGCAGTACTTC.

The chain has TRBV28 and TRBJ2-5; D might be TRBD1 (6 bases). This CDR3 region has 14 residues. In germline, CDR1 is MDHEN, CDR2 SYDVKM. Trimming shortened V by 5 bases and J by 4 bases, and 14 bases separated the two germline ends. CDR3 sequence: CASSLHRVGETQYF. Here the CDR3 DNA reads TGTGCCAGCAGTCTCCACAGGGTGGGAGAGACCCAGTACTTC.

The gene calls are TRBV5-4 and TRBJ2-6, with a possible D match to TRBD2 (7 bases). This CDR3 is built from 17 residues. V lost 2 bases and J 1 base, leaving 13 bases between the germline ends. CDR1 SGHNT and CDR2 YYREEE come from the germline V gene (reference sequence). CDR3 amino acids: CASSFGGASSGANVLTF. Here the CDR3 DNA reads TGTGCCAGCAGCTTTGGGGGGGCATCTTCTGGGGCCAACGTCCTGACTTTC.

This rearrangement joins TRBV28 to TRBJ1-5; D is unclear. The V end was cut by 6 bases, the J end by 0 bases, with 12 bases between. The CDR3 runs to 15 residues. The germline gives CDR1 MDHEN, CDR2 SYDVKM. The CDR3, as DNA: TGTGCCAGCAGGCGTCTGGGGAGTAGCAATCAGCCCCAGCATTTT. Translated, it gives CASRRLGSSNQPQHF.

The chain links TRBV28 to TRBJ2-7, with 8 bases fitting TRBD1. This CDR3 contains 12 residues. The germline V gene has CDR1 MDHEN and CDR2 SYDVKM. The V gene end was trimmed by 7 bases and the J gene end by 2 bases; junction bases not matched to a gene: 1. Here the CDR3 DNA reads TGTGCCAGCACAGGGGGCACCTACGAGCAGTACTTC. This sequence encodes CASTGGTYEQYF.

The chain carries TRBV9 and TRBJ1-5; no clear D. CDR1 and CDR2 (germline): SGDLS, YYNGEE. Trimming took off 4 bases at V and 0 bases at J, with 11 bases between the two ends. The CDR3 is made up of 15 amino acids. CDR3 in amino acids: CASSPTSISNQPQHF. CDR3 nucleotide sequence: TGTGCCAGCAGCCCCACCAGTATTAGCAATCAGCCCCAGCATTTT.

The chain recombines TRBV14 with TRBJ1-6; the D is unclear. The V end was cut by 4 bases, the J end by 11 bases, with 15 bases between. The CDR3 sequence is 14 residues long. The germline V gene has CDR1 SGHDN and CDR2 FVKESK. CDR3 amino acids: CASSRALFSAPLHF. The CDR3 coding sequence is TGTGCCAGCAGCCGCGCCTTGTTTTCTGCACCCCTCCACTTT.

V usage is TRBV6-2 or TRBV6-3 and J usage is TRBJ1-2; 8 bases fit TRBD1. The CDR3 is made up of 15 amino acids. V lost 5 bases to trimming and J lost 2 bases; unmatched junction nucleotides: 7. Germline lookup yields CDR1 MNHEY and CDR2 SVGEGT. The DNA of the CDR3 is TGTGCCAGCAGTGACGCGAACAGGGGGAACTATGGCTACACCTTC. It is translated as CASSDANRGNYGYTF.

This chain uses TRBV11-3 with TRBJ2-3; no firm D call. The CDR3 consists of 13 residues. V shed 8 bases and J shed 4 bases, with 13 bases lying between them. The germline CDR1 and CDR2 sequences are SGHNT and YENEEA. DNA for the CDR3: TGTGCCAGCGGAGATCTTGGTTCAGATACGCAGTATTTT. Protein sequence: CASGDLGSDTQYF.

The V and J genes are TRBV28 and TRBJ1-1; TRBD1 matches 7 bases. After removal of 2 bases from V and 10 bases from J, the junction contained 4 bases not matched to a gene. Germline assignment: CDR1 MDHEN and CDR2 SYDVKM. The CDR3 has 12 amino acids. This CDR3 reads CASSLKAGGAFF. DNA of the CDR3: TGTGCCAGCAGTTTAAAGGCAGGGGGAGCTTTCTTT.

V gene TRBV11-2 combines with J gene TRBJ1-2, with D unresolved. This CDR3 comprises 12 residues. V was clipped by 4 bases and J by 7 bases, with 10 bases between them. Germline assignment: CDR1 SGHAT and CDR2 FQNNGV. CDR3 sequence (DNA): TGTGCCAGCAGCTATCTCAGTGGTGGCTACACCTTC. This encodes CASSYLSGGYTF.

In regard to this clone: Other DNA sequences in the sample encode the same CDR3. V is TRBV19 and J is TRBJ1-1, with unresolved D. Trimming left V 3 bases short and J 2 bases short, with 4 bases between. CDR1 is LNHDA, CDR2 SQIVND, per germline (reference sequence). The CDR3 extends over 12 amino acids. In DNA form, the CDR3 reads TGTGCCAGTAGTATCGGTAACACTGAAGCTTTCTTT. Its translation is CASSIGNTEAFF. Based on the CDR3 plus reference TRBV19 and TRBJ1-1, the full variable domain is DGGITQSPKYLFRKEGQNVTLSCEQNLNHDAMYWYRQDPGQGLRLIYYSQIVNDFQKGDIAEGYSVSREKKESFPLTVTSAQKNPTAFYLCASSIGNTEAFFGQGTRLTVV.

This chain joins TRBV11-2 and TRBJ2-7; 9 bases agree with TRBD1. The V gene's germline CDR1 is SGHAT and CDR2 FQNNGV. CDR3 size: 14 residues. J gave up 6 bases and V 2 bases, and 5 bases lay outside the gene matches. CDR3: CASSLLQGAGEQYF. The CDR3 DNA follows: TGTGCCAGCAGCTTATTACAGGGGGCTGGCGAGCAGTACTTC. Looking up the rest from reference TRBV11-2 and TRBJ2-7 gives the full variable domain: EAGVAQSPRYKIIEKRQSVAFWCNPISGHATLYWYQQILGQGPKLLIQFQNNGVVDDSQLPKDRFSAERLKGVDSTLKIQPAKLEDSAVYLCASSLLQGAGEQYFGPGTRLTVT.

V is TRBV3-1 (or the pseudogene TRBV3-2) and J is TRBJ1-6; TRBD1 agrees at 8 bases. There are 15 residues in the CDR3. The germline V gene has CDR1 LGHDT and CDR2 YNNKEL (reference sequence). Trimming took 4 bases from V and 11 from J; bases not matched to a gene: 10. CDR3 nucleotides: TGTGCCAGCAGCCGCCGGGACAGGTTTGAGGCACCCCTCCACTTT. Amino acids: CASSRRDRFEAPLHF.

This clone was seen a single time. The V gene is TRBV10-3, the J gene TRBJ2-7; 12 nucleotides agree with TRBD2. This CDR3 is built from 14 residues. Per germline, CDR1 ENHRY and CDR2 SYGVKD. V gave up 6 bases and J gave up 11 bases; unmatched junction bases: 11. The CDR3 here is CAIRDPLAGGAKYF. The CDR3 nucleotides are TGTGCCATCAGAGACCCACTAGCGGGAGGAGCGAAGTACTTC.

This sequence joins TRBV7-2 and TRBJ1-1; D gene unclear. The germline V and J ends were trimmed by 5 bases and 5 bases, with 12 bases remaining between them. The CDR3 totals 13 residues. Germline V gene lookup returns CDR1 SGHTA and CDR2 FQGNSA. CDR3 residues: CASSPPGRTEAFF. The CDR3 DNA reads TGTGCCAGCAGCCCCCCAGGAAGGACTGAAGCTTTCTTT.

This sequence joins TRBV28 and TRBJ2-3; 10 positions match TRBD2. This CDR3 has 15 residues. Germline lookup yields CDR1 MDHEN and CDR2 SYDVKM. With V trimmed by 6 bases and J by 5 bases, 8 bases remained unmatched. CDR3 residues: CASSLLAGVVDTQYF. In nucleotides, the CDR3 is TGTGCCAGCAGCCTCCTAGCGGGGGTGGTAGATACGCAGTATTTT. The full variable domain, completed using reference TRBV28 and TRBJ2-3, is DVKVTQSSRYLVKRTGEKVFLECVQDMDHENMFWYRQDPGLGLRLIYFSYDVKMKEKGDIPEGYSVSREKKERFSLILESASTNQTSMYLCASSLLAGVVDTQYFGPGTRLTVL.

With regard to this clone: Other DNA sequences within the sample encode an identical CDR3. The rearrangement uses TRBV4-1 and TRBJ1-4; 9 bases agree with TRBD1. The CDR3 sequence is 16 residues long. After removal of 0 bases from V and 8 bases from J, the junction contained 7 bases not matched to a gene. The germline gives CDR1 MGHRA, CDR2 YSYEKL. CDR3 sequence reads: CASSQERGQGREKLFF. As DNA, the CDR3 is TGCGCCAGCAGCCAAGAGCGGGGACAGGGTAGAGAAAAACTGTTTTTT.

This clone was seen a few times. As DNA, the CDR3 is TGTGCCAGCAGTCTCCAACGGGAGGCTTTCTTT. This sequence encodes CASSLQREAFF. J is TRBJ1-1 and V is TRBV28; no clear D. Germline V gene data show CDR1 as MDHEN and CDR2 as SYDVKM. Trimming took off 5 bases at V and 11 bases at J, with 12 bases between the two ends. CDR3 size: 11 residues. Variable domain in full (rest from reference TRBV28 and TRBJ1-1): DVKVTQSSRYLVKRTGEKVFLECVQDMDHENMFWYRQDPGLGLRLIYFSYDVKMKEKGDIPEGYSVSREKKERFSLILESASTNQTSMYLCASSLQREAFFGQGTRLTVV.

This clone has only one observation. This chain connects TRBV30 to TRBJ1-4, with 8 bases aligning to TRBD1. V shed 0 bases, J shed 8 bases, and the junction held 5 bases outside the gene matches. In germline, CDR1 is GTSNPN, CDR2 SVGIG (reference sequence). The CDR3 spans 14 residues. The CDR3: CAWSVDRVGEKLFF. The CDR3 DNA is TGTGCCTGGAGTGTGGACAGGGTTGGCGAAAAACTGTTTTTT.

This chain connects TRBV28 to TRBJ1-1, with D possibly matching TRBD1 (5 bases). V was clipped by 8 bases and J by 3 bases, with 13 bases between them. CDR3 length: 13 amino acids. Germline V gene lookup returns CDR1 MDHEN and CDR2 SYDVKM. As DNA, the CDR3 is TGTGCCAGCGGCTGGGGGGTCGACACTGAAGCTTTCTTT. This translates into CASGWGVDTEAFF.

This clone was counted between two and nine times. The J gene is TRBJ1-2, the V gene TRBV10-3; 10 bases line up with TRBD1. Germline V CDR1 and CDR2: ENHRY, SYGVKD. Trimming took 6 bases from V and 2 from J; bases not matched to a gene: 9. The length of the CDR3 is 16 residues. The CDR3 region is CAISPGQGSVNYGYTF. The CDR3 nucleotides read TGTGCCATCAGCCCGGGACAGGGGAGTGTGAACTATGGCTACACCTTC.

This clone was seen more than once but under ten times. This sequence joins TRBV4-3 and TRBJ1-6; the match to TRBD1 covers 9 bases. Trimming cost V 3 bases and J 9 bases; bases outside gene matches: 12. The germline CDR1 and CDR2 sequences are LGHNA and YSLEER. The CDR3 is 17 residues long. CDR3 in DNA: TGCGCCAGCAGCCAGGGGCCGGGACAGGGTGTGGGTTCACCCCTCCACTTT. Its translation is CASSQGPGQGVGSPLHF.